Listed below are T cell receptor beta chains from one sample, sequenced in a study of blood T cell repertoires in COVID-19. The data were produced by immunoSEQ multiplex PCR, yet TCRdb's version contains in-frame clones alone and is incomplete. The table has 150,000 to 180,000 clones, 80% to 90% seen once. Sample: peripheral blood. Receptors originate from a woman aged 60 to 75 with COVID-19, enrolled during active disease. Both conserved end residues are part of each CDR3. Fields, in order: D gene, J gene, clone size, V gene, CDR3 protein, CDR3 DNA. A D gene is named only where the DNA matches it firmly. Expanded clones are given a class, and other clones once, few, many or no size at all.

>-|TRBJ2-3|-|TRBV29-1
CSDPGLESTDTQYF
TGCAGCGACCCCGGACTCGAGAGCACAGATACGCAGTATTTT
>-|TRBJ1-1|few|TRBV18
CASSPDTGRTEAFF
TGTGCCAGCTCACCGGACACCGGGAGGACTGAAGCTTTCTTT
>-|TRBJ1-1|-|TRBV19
CASTSDSMGNTEAFF
TGTGCCAGTACCAGCGACAGCATGGGGAACACTGAAGCTTTCTTT
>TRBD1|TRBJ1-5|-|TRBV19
CASIPGQGGLGPQHF
TGTGCCAGTATTCCGGGACAGGGAGGATTAGGACCCCAGCATTTT
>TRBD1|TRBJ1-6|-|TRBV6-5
CASSYSQGRNNSPLHF
TGTGCCAGCAGTTACTCACAGGGGAGGAATAATTCACCCCTCCACTTT
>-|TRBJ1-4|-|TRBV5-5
CASSLGQYNEKLFF
TGTGCCAGCAGCTTAGGACAGTATAATGAAAAACTGTTTTTT
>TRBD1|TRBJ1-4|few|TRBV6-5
CAGSGGTNEKLFF
TGTGCCGGTTCAGGGGGAACTAATGAAAAACTGTTTTTT
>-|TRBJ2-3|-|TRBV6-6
CASIDSGTSTDTQYF
TGTGCCAGCATTGATAGCGGAACTAGCACAGATACGCAGTATTTT
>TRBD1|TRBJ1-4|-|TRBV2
CASNPEGAKGRPINEKLFF
TGTGCCAGCAATCCGGAGGGGGCCAAGGGCCGCCCAATTAATGAAAAACTGTTTTTT
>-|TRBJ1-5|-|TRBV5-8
CASSPRGGSPNQPQHF
TGTGCCAGCAGCCCCAGAGGGGGTTCACCCAATCAGCCCCAGCATTTT
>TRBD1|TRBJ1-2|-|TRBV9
CASSVDRGLRGYTF
TGTGCCAGCAGCGTGGACAGGGGATTACGTGGCTACACCTTC
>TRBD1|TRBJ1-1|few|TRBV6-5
CASSRDSMNTEAFF
TGTGCCAGCAGCCGGGACAGTATGAACACTGAAGCTTTCTTT
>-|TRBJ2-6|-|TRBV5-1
CASRFGSGANVLTF
TGCGCCAGCAGATTCGGGTCTGGGGCCAACGTCCTGACTTTC
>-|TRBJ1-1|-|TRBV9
CASRKVQPLNTEAFF
TGTGCCAGCAGAAAAGTACAGCCTTTGAACACTGAAGCTTTCTTT
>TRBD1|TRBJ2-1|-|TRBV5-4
CASSQDRGPYNEQFF
TGTGCCAGCAGCCAGGACAGGGGCCCCTACAATGAGCAGTTCTTC